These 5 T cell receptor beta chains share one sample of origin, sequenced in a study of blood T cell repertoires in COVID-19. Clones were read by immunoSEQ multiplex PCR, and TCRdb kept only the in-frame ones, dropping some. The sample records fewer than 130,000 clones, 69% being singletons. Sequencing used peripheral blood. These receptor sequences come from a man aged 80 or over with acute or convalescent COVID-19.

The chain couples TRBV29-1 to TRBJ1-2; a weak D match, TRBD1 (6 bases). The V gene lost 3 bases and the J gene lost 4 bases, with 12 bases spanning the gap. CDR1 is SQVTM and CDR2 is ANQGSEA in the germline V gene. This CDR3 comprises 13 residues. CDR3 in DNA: TGCAGCGTTGATCGACAGGCTACCTATGGCTACACCTTC. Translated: CSVDRQATYGYTF.

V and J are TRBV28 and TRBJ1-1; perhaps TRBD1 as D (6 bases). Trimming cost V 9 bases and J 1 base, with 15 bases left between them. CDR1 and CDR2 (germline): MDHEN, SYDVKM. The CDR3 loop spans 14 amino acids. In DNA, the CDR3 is TGTGCCAGTTTTGAGGGGGGGCGGAACACTGAAGCTTTCTTT. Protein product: CASFEGGRNTEAFF.

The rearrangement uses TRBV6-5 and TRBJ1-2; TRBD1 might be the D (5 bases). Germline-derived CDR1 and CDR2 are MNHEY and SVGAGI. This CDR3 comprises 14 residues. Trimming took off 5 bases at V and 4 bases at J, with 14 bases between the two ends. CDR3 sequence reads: CASSTSPGSYGYTF. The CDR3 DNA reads TGTGCCAGCAGTACGAGCCCAGGGTCCTATGGCTACACCTTC.

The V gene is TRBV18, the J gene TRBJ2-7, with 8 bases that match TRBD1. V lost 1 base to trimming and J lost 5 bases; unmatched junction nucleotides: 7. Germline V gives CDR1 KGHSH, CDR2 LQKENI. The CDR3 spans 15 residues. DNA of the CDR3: TGTGCCAGCTCACCACTTCGGACAGGGTTAAACGAGCAGTACTTC. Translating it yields CASSPLRTGLNEQYF.

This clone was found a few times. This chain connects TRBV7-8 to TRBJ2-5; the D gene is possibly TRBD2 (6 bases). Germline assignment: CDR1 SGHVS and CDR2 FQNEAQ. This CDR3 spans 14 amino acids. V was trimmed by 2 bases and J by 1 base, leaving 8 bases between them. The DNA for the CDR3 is TGTGCCAGCAGCTTAACGGGACTCCAAGAGACCCAGTACTTC. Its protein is CASSLTGLQETQYF.